The TCR beta chain described here comes from a study of long-term antiretroviral therapy in people with HIV. About this clone: Its specificity is unknown.

Version v3.0 of the immunoSEQ assay ran at survey level. Sequenced by immunoSEQ multiplex PCR; TCRdb stores in-frame clones only, minus some. The sample includes tens of thousands of clones, around four fifths of them seen just once. Points from the study as a whole: ART was followed by higher diversity that remained below transplant donor controls.

Germline CDR1 MNHNY, CDR2 SVGAGI (reference sequence). V was cut by 4 bases and J by 6 bases, with 11 bases left in between. This CDR3 region has 13 residues. The sample was unsorted PBMCs, taken 1.1 years before starting antiretroviral therapy. This chain uses TRBV6-6 with TRBJ2-3, with D possibly being TRBD2 (5 bases). The receptor was isolated from a middle-aged woman with HIV. The CDR3 DNA sequence: TGTGCCAGCAGTTCAGGACTGGGGGATACGCAGTATTTT. Translation: CASSSGLGDTQYF.